These 16 T cell receptor beta chains were sequenced from one sample in a study of identical twins. TCRdb re-called the 5' RACE reads with MiXCR, one entry per CDR3 protein. The sample contains a few hundred thousand distinct CDR3 sequences, over 8.5% of which appear only once. Another study also made use of these data, one on yellow fever vaccine responses in identical twins.

Sequencing used CD8+ T cells sorted from blood. Every receptor here comes from a woman aged 18 to 35 in good health.

This chain links TRBV3-1 with TRBJ1-1, with D hard to call. The CDR3 runs to 16 residues. V was cut by 7 bases and J by 1 base, with 19 bases left in between. CDR1 is LGHDT and CDR2 is YNNKEL in the germline V gene (reference sequence). The CDR3 spells CASTPPVAGTNTEAFF. CDR3 DNA: TGTGCCAGCACCCCACCCGTAGCGGGAACGAACACTGAAGCTTTCTTT.

This clonotype was seen ten or more times. The V gene is TRBV11-1, the J gene TRBJ2-5; 9 bases line up with TRBD2. V trimming: 5 bases; J trimming: 4 bases; junction bases outside the gene matches: 23. The CDR3 contains 20 residues. Germline V gene lookup returns CDR1 SGHAT and CDR2 FQDESV (reference sequence). The DNA for the CDR3 is TGTGCCAGCAGCCGGTCTCCGCAGCCTTCTATTAGCGGGGGCCGAGAGACCCAGTACTTC. Its protein product is CASSRSPQPSISGGRETQYF.

The sample holds a few counts of this clonotype. This chain uses TRBV20-1 with TRBJ2-7; 8 bases match TRBD1. Germline values: CDR1 DFQATT, CDR2 SNEGSKA (reference sequence). The CDR3 is made up of 14 amino acids. The J segment lost 6 bases and the V segment lost 5 bases, leaving 12 bases of the junction unmatched. The chain's CDR3 is CSAVPGQEPIEQYF. The CDR3 coding sequence is TGCAGTGCTGTGCCGGGACAGGAGCCAATCGAGCAGTACTTC.

A few counts support this clonotype. This chain connects TRBV28 to TRBJ1-5; 10 positions match TRBD1. This CDR3 has 16 amino acids. With 4 bases clipped from V and 1 base from J, the junction kept 4 bases outside the gene matches. In germline, CDR1 is MDHEN, CDR2 SYDVKM. DNA for the CDR3: TGTGCCAGCAGTTCCCGGACAGGGGGGAGCAATCAGCCCCAGCATTTT. Translated, it gives CASSSRTGGSNQPQHF.

The chain joins TRBV20-1 to TRBJ2-1; D unresolved. Germline-derived CDR1 and CDR2 are DFQATT and SNEGSKA (reference sequence). Trimming took off 4 bases at V and 8 bases at J, with 18 bases between the two ends. There are 14 residues in the CDR3. CDR3 in amino acids: CSAKTESHYDEQFF. CDR3 in DNA: TGCAGTGCTAAGACTGAGTCCCATTACGATGAGCAGTTCTTC.

This clonotype showed up many times. CDR3 residues: CASSLRLAAPNEQFF. DNA for the CDR3: TGTGCCAGCAGTTTACGACTAGCGGCCCCTAATGAGCAGTTCTTC. The chain employs TRBV27 and TRBJ2-1; 9 positions agree with TRBD2. The CDR3 is made up of 15 amino acids. Losses at the gene ends were 2 bases for V and 7 bases for J; bases not matched to a gene: 6. Germline-derived CDR1 and CDR2 are MNHEY and SMNVEV (reference sequence).

The genes are TRBV28 and TRBJ2-7, with D perhaps matching TRBD1 (6 bases). V was shortened by 3 bases and J by 4 bases, with 13 bases between the two germline ends. Germline CDR1 reads MDHEN; CDR2 reads SYDVKM. The CDR3 is made up of 14 amino acids. DNA for the CDR3: TGTGCCAGCAGTTTGGGGGACACCTTTTACGAGCAGTACTTC. It specifies CASSLGDTFYEQYF.

At least ten counts were recorded for this clonotype. This rearrangement joins TRBV4-3 to TRBJ2-2; D is undetermined. The CDR3 has 16 residues. Germline V gene data show CDR1 as LGHNA and CDR2 as YSLEER. V shed 0 bases and J shed 5 bases, with 13 bases lying between them. The CDR3 is CASSQEGSSRTGELFF. The CDR3, as DNA: TGCGCCAGCAGCCAAGAAGGCTCATCAAGGACCGGGGAGCTGTTTTTT.

Judged by abundance, this clonotype is medium-sized. The chain combines TRBV12-3 or TRBV12-4 with TRBJ2-3, with TRBD2 matching over 7 bases. The CDR3 spans 14 residues. The V and J ends lost 6 bases and 2 bases, in that order; junction bases with no gene match: 5. For the CDR3, the DNA is TGTGCCAGCAGCCTAGCGGCGAACACAGATACGCAGTATTTT. Amino acids: CASSLAANTDTQYF.

The chain links TRBV6-1 to TRBJ2-7; no clear D. Per germline, CDR1 MNHNS and CDR2 SASEGT. The CDR3 totals 15 residues. V was trimmed by 3 bases and J by 4 bases, leaving 16 bases between them. The CDR3 region is CASSDTEGSSYEQYF. The CDR3 nucleotides are TGTGCCAGCAGTGATACGGAAGGGTCGTCGTACGAGCAGTACTTC.

The gene calls are TRBV7-9 and TRBJ2-7; 9 bases align to TRBD1. After removal of 4 bases from V and 6 bases from J, the junction contained 7 bases not matched to a gene. CDR1 SEHNR and CDR2 FQNEAQ come from the germline V gene (reference sequence). The CDR3 extends over 14 amino acids. The CDR3 sequence is CASSSDRGPSEQYF. CDR3 bases: TGTGCCAGCAGCTCGGACAGGGGCCCTTCCGAGCAGTACTTC.

This clonotype was recorded at least ten times. The chain combines TRBV7-9 with TRBJ2-3; D ambiguous. This CDR3 has 16 amino acids. Germline CDR1 reads SEHNR; CDR2 reads FQNEAQ (reference sequence). The ends were cut back, 5 bases at V and 0 bases at J, with 15 bases in the middle. The CDR3 region has the DNA TGTGCCAGCAGCCTTTTGACGGTCCTTAGCACAGATACGCAGTATTTT. Residues: CASSLLTVLSTDTQYF.

Only a few counts were recorded for this clonotype. This chain uses TRBV11-3 with TRBJ2-2, with D unresolved. Germline CDR1 and CDR2: SGHNT and YENEEA. There are 12 residues in the CDR3. Trimming left V 5 bases short and J 5 bases short, with 6 bases between. The CDR3 here is CASSQRTGELFF. The CDR3 coding sequence is TGTGCCAGCAGCCAACGGACCGGGGAGCTGTTTTTT.

CDR3 sequence reads: CASGGGGEPRGGEQFF. The CDR3 DNA sequence: TGTGCCAGCGGAGGGGGCGGGGAGCCTCGCGGGGGTGAGCAGTTCTTC. The chain is built from TRBV7-3 and TRBJ2-1, with D possibly being TRBD1 or TRBD2 (7 bases each). This CDR3 has 16 residues. V dropped 8 bases and J dropped 9 bases, with 26 bases sitting between them. Germline CDR1 SGHTA, CDR2 FQGTGA.

This clonotype was found many times. The chain uses TRBV24-1 and TRBJ2-5, with a weak D call TRBD1 (5 bases). CDR1 and CDR2 (germline): KGHDR, SFDVKD. Trimming pared 0 bases from V and 4 bases from J, leaving 11 bases between. This CDR3 comprises 15 residues. The CDR3 region is CATSDLIRQRETQYF. The CDR3 DNA is TGTGCCACCAGTGATTTGATTAGACAGAGAGAGACCCAGTACTTC.

This clonotype was picked up a small number of times. The chain carries TRBV4-1 and TRBJ2-3; D call uncertain. This CDR3 has 15 amino acids. The V end was cut by 0 bases, the J end by 1 base, with 8 bases between. Germline CDR1 reads MGHRA; CDR2 reads YSYEKL. CDR3: CASSQDDRRTDTQYF. CDR3 nucleotides: TGCGCCAGCAGCCAAGATGACCGACGCACAGATACGCAGTATTTT.